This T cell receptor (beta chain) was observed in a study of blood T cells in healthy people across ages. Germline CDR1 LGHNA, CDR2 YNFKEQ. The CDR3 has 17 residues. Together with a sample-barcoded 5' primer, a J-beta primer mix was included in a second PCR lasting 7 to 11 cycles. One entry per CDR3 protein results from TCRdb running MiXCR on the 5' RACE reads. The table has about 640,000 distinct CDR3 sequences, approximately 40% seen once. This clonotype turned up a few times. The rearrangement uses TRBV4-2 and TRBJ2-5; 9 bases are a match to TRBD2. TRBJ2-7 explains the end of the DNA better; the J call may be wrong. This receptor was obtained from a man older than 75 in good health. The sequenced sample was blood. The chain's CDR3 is CASSQDPLRGGAYEQYF. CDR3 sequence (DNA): TGTGCCAGCAGCCAAGATCCCTTACGCGGGGGGGCTTACGAGCAGTACTTC.